The 6 T cell receptor beta chains presented below share a single source sample, sequenced in a study of T cells in women clearing cervical HPV infection. Profiling relied on immunoSEQ multiplex PCR, and the TCRdb table lists in-frame clones only, not all of them. Recorded here are 20,000 or so clones; the top ten clones represent about 5%. The sequenced material came from blood buffy coat. The receptor set was obtained from a woman aged 18 to 75 with a cervical HPV16 infection that either progressed to CIN3+ or cleared (not recorded which).

Remarks on this clone: The DNA ends 3 residues before the CDR3 does, and the rest of the CDR3 is filled in from the germline J gene. V is TRBV30 and J is TRBJ2-4; D is unclear. Germline CDR1 is GTSNPN and CDR2 is SVGIG (reference sequence). This CDR3 is built from 13 residues. Partial CDR3 DNA: TGTGCCTGGAGTGGGTGGAAGGGCTATGGT. As protein: CAWSGWKGYG. Given in full, the CDR3 is CAWSGWKGYGQYF.

Concerning this clone itself: One end of the junction varies from germline; a read error may be responsible. The read is 3 residues too short to cover the CDR3 end, so that end is filled in from the germline J gene. V and J are TRBV18 and TRBJ2-7, with 8 bases that match TRBD2. Germline V lookup: CDR1 KGHSH, CDR2 LQKENI. The CDR3 contains 15 residues. The sequenced part of the CDR3 DNA is TGTGCCAGCGCACCAGGGGCGGGGGGTCCCTACGAG. Amino acid sequence: CASAPGAGGPYE. The entire CDR3 sequence reads CASAPGAGGPYEQYF.

As to this clone: Sequencing ends 3 residues short of the CDR3 end; the germline J gene provides the rest. The V call is TRBV7-9, the J call TRBJ2-4; 10 nucleotides line up with TRBD2. There are 14 residues in the CDR3. CDR1 and CDR2 from the germline V gene are SEHNR and FQNEAQ (reference sequence). The sequenced part of the CDR3 DNA is TGTGCCAGCAGCTTAACTAGCGGGGCAACGACT. This sequence encodes CASSLTSGATT. The complete CDR3 reads CASSLTSGATTQYF.

With respect to this clone: The read ends 3 residues before the CDR3 terminus; that terminus is restored from the germline J gene. This chain connects TRBV7-3 to TRBJ2-1; 10 positions agree with TRBD1. After removal of 6 bases from V and 9 bases from J, the junction contained 5 bases not matched to a gene. From germline, CDR1 is SGHTA and CDR2 FQGTGA. CDR3 length: 13 residues. The sequenced part of the CDR3 DNA is TGTGCCAGCAGTCTCCGGGACAGGGGTGAG. It translates to CASSLRDRGE. The CDR3 as a whole reads CASSLRDRGEQFF.

The CDR3: CASSPGADSYEQYF. The part of the CDR3 DNA that was read is TGTGCCAGCAGCCCGGGAGCGGACTCCTACGAG. The V gene is TRBV5-4, the J gene TRBJ2-7; D perhaps matches TRBD2 (6 bases). The observed sequence ends 3 residues before the CDR3 terminus, with the missing tail filled in from the germline J gene. The CDR3 is made up of 14 amino acids. Germline lookup yields CDR1 SGHNT and CDR2 YYREEE (reference sequence). V shed 4 bases and J shed 0 bases, with 11 bases lying between them.

Concerning this clone itself: The read comes to an end 3 residues before the CDR3 does, leaving the germline J gene to fill in the end. The gene calls are TRBV7-9 and TRBJ1-2; 8 bases match TRBD1. Germline CDR1 is SEHNR and CDR2 is FQNEAQ (reference sequence). CDR3 length: 14 amino acids. The sequenced part of the CDR3 DNA is TGTGCCAGCGAGAAGGACAGGGCGGAAAACATC. This translates into CASEKDRAENI. The full CDR3 protein reads CASEKDRAENIYTF. Using reference TRBV7-9 and TRBJ1-2 for the parts outside the CDR3, the full variable domain is DTGVSQNPRHKITKRGQNVTFRCDPISEHNRLYWYRQTLGQGPEFLTYFQNEAQLEKSRLLSDRFSAERPKGSFSTLEIQRTEQGDSAMYLCASEKDRAENIYTFGSGTRLTVV.